This T cell receptor (beta chain) was recorded in a study of T cells after posttransplantation cyclophosphamide. Points from the study as a whole: Donor CD8+ memory clones often dominated recipient blood repertoires at later times. Blood and skin or GI T cell repertoires showed limited TRB overlap.

As for this clone: Its antigen is still unknown.

Sequencing was performed with immunoSEQ multiplex PCR; in TCRdb, only in-frame clones are kept and a portion is missing. The sample holds some 20,000 clones, over 95% seen once. Per germline, CDR1 LNHNV and CDR2 YYDKDF (reference sequence). With 0 bases removed from V and 0 bases from J, the gap between germline ends came to 9 bases. This CDR3 is 15 amino acids long. The naive gate required viable CD3+CD4+ or CD3+CD8+ cells with CCR7+CD45RA+CD45RO-CD95-CD27+CD28+ phenotype. This related bone marrow graft donor gave peripheral blood on the day of marrow donation. J is TRBJ2-7 and V is TRBV15; no definite D call. The specimen sequenced was naive CD4+ T cells sorted from PBMCs. The clonotype comes from a man in his forties in good health, CMV-negative, and a related stem cell transplant donor. In nucleotides, the CDR3 is TGTGCCACCAGCAGAGATAAAGCGAGCTCCTACGAGCAGTACTTC. Amino acids: CATSRDKASSYEQYF.